The 4 T cell receptor beta chains listed next were all sequenced from one sample in a study of CD8+ T cells in alopecia areata. cDNA prepared by RNA extraction and subsequent reverse transcription served as the template for sequencing. Sequencing was performed with immunoSEQ multiplex PCR; in TCRdb, only in-frame clones are kept and a portion is missing. The sample has more than 130,000 clones, around four fifths seen once. Sample treatment: oral pan-JAK inhibitor, 5-10 mg twice daily. The sample was CD8+ T cells sorted from blood, taken at week 4, from a patient treated with tofacitinib. These TCRs come from a human donor with alopecia areata.

V and J are TRBV7-9 and TRBJ2-5; weak D call: TRBD2 (6 bases). The germline gives CDR1 SEHNR, CDR2 FQNEAQ (reference sequence). Trimming removed 7 bases at V and 4 bases at J, with 10 bases between. There are 12 residues in the CDR3. DNA for the CDR3: TGTGCCAGCACCTACGGGGGAGAGACCCAGTACTTC. Its protein is CASTYGGETQYF.

This chain connects TRBV6-5 to TRBJ2-5; 8 bases match TRBD1. With V trimmed by 6 bases and J by 5 bases, 11 bases remained unmatched. Germline V gene lookup returns CDR1 MNHEY and CDR2 SVGAGI. The CDR3 is made up of 15 amino acids. The CDR3 loop is CASSPSQGAGETQYF. CDR3 coding DNA: TGTGCCAGCAGCCCCAGCCAGGGGGCAGGGGAGACCCAGTACTTC.

This chain joins TRBV7-2 and TRBJ2-7, with D tentatively TRBD2 (5 bases). There are 17 residues in the CDR3. Germline V gene lookup returns CDR1 SGHTA and CDR2 FQGNSA. V was trimmed by 3 bases and J by 0 bases, leaving 18 bases between them. The chain's CDR3 is CASSLPIERENSYEQYF. The CDR3 DNA sequence: TGTGCCAGCAGCTTGCCTATAGAGAGGGAGAACTCCTACGAGCAGTACTTC.

V usage is TRBV7-9 and J usage is TRBJ1-2; D may be TRBD1 (5 bases). CDR1 is SEHNR and CDR2 is FQNEAQ in the germline V gene (reference sequence). CDR3 size: 15 residues. Trimming left V 3 bases short and J 3 bases short, with 14 bases between. The CDR3 loop reads CASSFDSPFDYGYTF. CDR3 in DNA: TGTGCCAGCAGCTTTGACAGCCCTTTCGACTATGGCTACACCTTC. The full variable domain, its missing parts supplied by reference TRBV7-9 and TRBJ1-2, is DTGVSQNPRHKITKRGQNVTFRCDPISEHNRLYWYRQTLGQGPEFLTYFQNEAQLEKSRLLSDRFSAERPKGSFSTLEIQRTEQGDSAMYLCASSFDSPFDYGYTFGSGTRLTVV.